The present T cell receptor (beta chain) was sequenced within a study of cytomegalovirus exposure and HLA in healthy donors. 13 Jbeta primers and 60 Vbeta primers were used for the PCR. Sequenced by immunoSEQ multiplex PCR; TCRdb stores in-frame clones only, minus some. The sample features around 150,000 clones, with over 1% in its top ten. Germline V gene lookup returns CDR1 SNHLY and CDR2 FYNNEI. Trimming took 7 bases from V and 3 from J; bases not matched to a gene: 7. The CDR3 runs 14 residues. V usage is TRBV2 and J usage is TRBJ2-7, with 9 bases aligning to TRBD1. This receptor was identified in a woman in her sixties or seventies in good health and CMV-seronegative. Source material: PBMCs. The CDR3 sequence is CASIRDRVNYEQYF. The CDR3 nucleotides read TGTGCCAGCATTCGGGACAGGGTTAACTACGAGCAGTACTTC.